This TCR beta chain stems from a study of cytomegalovirus exposure and HLA in healthy donors. Study-wide points: It was reported in a later analysis that an Asian-associated ancestry cluster showed fewer N-insertions than the approximately 700-donor mean.

In germline, CDR1 is SGHKS, CDR2 YYEKEE (reference sequence). CDR3 length: 14 residues. Trimming pared 6 bases from V and 13 bases from J, leaving 23 bases between. PCR amplification relied on 60 Vbeta primers (plus 13 Jbeta primers). The method was immunoSEQ multiplex PCR; TCRdb's version includes in-frame clones alone and lacks a portion of them. The sample records around 130,000 clones, around 82% being singletons. Comments on this clone: Antigen unknown.

The chain is built from TRBV5-5 and TRBJ2-1; TRBD2 is a possible D gene (5 bases). The source is a boy between 10 and 17 years old in good health and CMV-seronegative. The material sequenced was PBMCs. The DNA of the CDR3 is TGTGCCAGCAACAACCACACGGTGGCGGGCTCTCAGTTCTTC. Translated: CASNNHTVAGSQFF. The variable domain in full, with the rest retrieved from reference TRBV5-5 and TRBJ2-1, is DAGVTQSPTHLIKTRGQQVTLRCSPISGHKSVSWYQQVLGQGPQFIFQYYEKEERGRGNFPDRFSARQFPNYSSELNVNALLLGDSALYLCASNNHTVAGSQFFGPGTRLTVL.